What follows describes a single TCR beta chain. The data derive from a study of beta chain features in type 1 diabetes. The whole isolated RNA underwent reverse transcription, so sequencing captured expressed TCRB transcripts. TCRdb keeps only in-frame clones here, not all; method: immunoSEQ multiplex PCR. This table holds around 400,000 clones, around an eighth found once. The CDR3 has 16 amino acids. V dropped 3 bases and J dropped 4 bases, with 15 bases sitting between them. Per germline, CDR1 MDHEN and CDR2 SYDVKM. The sequence was obtained from a man aged 18 to 29 in good health. The genes are TRBV28 and TRBJ2-2; TRBD2 is a possible D gene (6 bases). The sample was naive CD4+ T cells from blood. The CDR3 region is CASSFSGGSGTGELFF. The CDR3 DNA follows: TGTGCCAGCAGTTTTAGTGGGGGGTCGGGCACCGGGGAGCTGTTTTTT.